What follows are 6 T cell receptor beta chains derived from one specimen sequenced in a study of T cell responses to AZD1222 COVID-19 vaccine. The assay was immunoSEQ multiplex PCR, and TCRdb's table has in-frame clones only and misses some. The sample includes 150,000 or so clones, around 93% of them seen just once. The sequenced sample was peripheral blood, obtained 28 days after the second AZD1222 dose. These receptors all come from an adult who received the AZD1222 COVID-19 vaccine.

The chain carries TRBV19 and TRBJ1-2; 9 bases agree with TRBD1. There are 13 residues in the CDR3. Germline V gene lookup returns CDR1 LNHDA and CDR2 SQIVND (reference sequence). V gave up 5 bases and J gave up 6 bases; unmatched junction bases: 4. CDR3 bases: TGTGCCAGTAGTCGGGACAGGGAAGATGGCTACACCTTC. This encodes CASSRDREDGYTF.

The chain carries TRBV30 and TRBJ1-2; D remains ambiguous. Germline CDR1 and CDR2: GTSNPN and SVGIG (reference sequence). The CDR3 sequence is 13 residues long. V lost 0 bases and J 7 bases, leaving 12 bases between the germline ends. CDR3 in DNA: TGTGCCTGGAGTGTATCGGGGTTTGGTGGCTACACCTTC. Protein sequence: CAWSVSGFGGYTF.

J is TRBJ2-1 and V is TRBV10-3; TRBD2 is a possible D gene (6 bases). The CDR3 extends over 15 amino acids. The germline V gene has CDR1 ENHRY and CDR2 SYGVKD. The germline V and J ends were trimmed by 4 bases and 0 bases, with 10 bases remaining between them. The CDR3 coding sequence is TGTGCCATCAGTGGGGCGGGAAGCTCCTACAATGAGCAGTTCTTC. This translates into CAISGAGSSYNEQFF.

The chain is built from TRBV11-3 and TRBJ1-5; D is undetermined. CDR1 is SGHNT, CDR2 YENEEA, per germline. Trimming pared 1 base from V and 6 bases from J, leaving 7 bases between. The CDR3 consists of 13 residues. The CDR3 DNA reads as TGTGCCAGCAGCTTAGCGGGTTCTCAGCCCCAGCATTTT. This gives the protein CASSLAGSQPQHF.

The J gene is TRBJ1-1, the V gene TRBV5-4, with D perhaps matching TRBD1 (5 bases). Germline CDR1 and CDR2: SGHNT and YYREEE (reference sequence). The ends were cut back, 4 bases at V and 3 bases at J, with 10 bases in the middle. The CDR3 extends over 13 amino acids. CDR3 nucleotide sequence: TGTGCCAGCAGCATCGACAGACACACTGAAGCTTTCTTT. Its protein is CASSIDRHTEAFF.

V gene TRBV7-2 combines with J gene TRBJ2-7; D possibly corresponds to TRBD2 (8 bases). Per the germline V gene, CDR1 is SGHTA and CDR2 is FQGNSA. V lost 5 bases, J lost 6 bases, and 20 bases lay in between. The CDR3 spans 15 residues. Here the CDR3 reads CASSLREGRTGEQYF. The CDR3, as DNA: TGTGCCAGCAGCCTCCGGGAGGGTCGGACAGGCGAGCAGTACTTC.